This T cell receptor beta chain emerged from a study of human T cells and chemical hapten exposure. TCRdb processed the RACE reads anew with MiXCR; each CDR3 protein has one entry. The profile covers 75,000 to 90,000 distinct CDR3 sequences, with 12% appearing a single time and roughly 3.4% taken by the ten largest. This clonotype has just a few counts. The time point here: patch test 1, 2 weeks after DPC sensitization. The treatment denotes: therapeutic diphenylcyclopropenone sensitization with weekly scalp DPC. The CDR3 is 13 amino acids. CDR1 is DFQATT and CDR2 is SNEGSKA in the germline V gene (reference sequence). V was pared by 6 bases and J by 1 base, with 13 bases between.

The origin of this receptor is a woman aged 60-75 years with alopecia areata. Some clones in this sample may be carry-over from other donors' samples. This chain uses TRBV20-1 with TRBJ2-7; the D call may be TRBD1 or TRBD2 (5 bases each). Here the sequenced sample was whole blood, taken in connection with sensitization to the hapten diphenylcyclopropenone (DPC). CDR3 DNA: TGCAGTGCGCCCCGGGACGCATCCTACGAGCAGTACTTC. Translation: CSAPRDASYEQYF.